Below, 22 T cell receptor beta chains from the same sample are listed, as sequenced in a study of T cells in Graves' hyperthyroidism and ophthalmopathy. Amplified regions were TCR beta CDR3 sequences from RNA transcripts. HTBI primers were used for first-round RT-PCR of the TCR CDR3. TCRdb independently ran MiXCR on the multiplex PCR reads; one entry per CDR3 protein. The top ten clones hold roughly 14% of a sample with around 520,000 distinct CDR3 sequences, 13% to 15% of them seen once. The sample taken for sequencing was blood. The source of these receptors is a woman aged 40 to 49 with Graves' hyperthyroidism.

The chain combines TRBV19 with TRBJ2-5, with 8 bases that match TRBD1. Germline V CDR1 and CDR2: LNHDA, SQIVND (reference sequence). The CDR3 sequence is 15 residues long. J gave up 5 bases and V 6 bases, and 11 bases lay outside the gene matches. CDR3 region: CASSDGTGGMETQYF. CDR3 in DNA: TGTGCCAGTAGCGACGGGACAGGAGGGATGGAGACCCAGTACTTC.

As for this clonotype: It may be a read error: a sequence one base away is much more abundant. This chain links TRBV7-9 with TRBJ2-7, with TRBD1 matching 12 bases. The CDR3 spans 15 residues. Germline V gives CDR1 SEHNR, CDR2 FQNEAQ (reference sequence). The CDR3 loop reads CASSSGQGAAYKQYF. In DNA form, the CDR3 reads TGTGCCAGCAGCTCGGGACAGGGGGCCGCCTACAAGCAGTACTTC.

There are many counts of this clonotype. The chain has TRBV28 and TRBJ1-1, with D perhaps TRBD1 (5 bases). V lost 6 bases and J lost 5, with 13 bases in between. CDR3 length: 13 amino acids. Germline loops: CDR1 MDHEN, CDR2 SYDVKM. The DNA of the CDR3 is TGTGCCAGCAGATCGGGGGTGGGGACTGAAGCTTTCTTT. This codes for CASRSGVGTEAFF.

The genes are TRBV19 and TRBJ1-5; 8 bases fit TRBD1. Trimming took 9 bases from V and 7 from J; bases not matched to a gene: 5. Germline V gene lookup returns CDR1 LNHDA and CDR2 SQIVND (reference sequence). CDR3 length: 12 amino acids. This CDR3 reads CASTGGWQPQHF. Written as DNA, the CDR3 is TGTGCCAGCACAGGGGGTTGGCAGCCCCAGCATTTT.

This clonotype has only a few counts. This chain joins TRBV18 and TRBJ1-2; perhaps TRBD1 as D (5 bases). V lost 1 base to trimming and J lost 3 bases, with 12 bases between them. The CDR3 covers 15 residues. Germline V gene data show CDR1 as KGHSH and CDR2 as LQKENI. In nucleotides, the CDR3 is TGTGCCAGCTCACCACGTCGAGGGGTCGACTATGGCTACACCTTC. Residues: CASSPRRGVDYGYTF.

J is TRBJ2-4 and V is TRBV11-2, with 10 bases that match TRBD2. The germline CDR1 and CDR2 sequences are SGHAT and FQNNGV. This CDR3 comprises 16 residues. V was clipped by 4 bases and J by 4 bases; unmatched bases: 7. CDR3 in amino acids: CASSSPLAGVKNIQYF. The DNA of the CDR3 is TGTGCCAGCAGCTCCCCGCTAGCGGGGGTTAAAAACATTCAGTACTTC.

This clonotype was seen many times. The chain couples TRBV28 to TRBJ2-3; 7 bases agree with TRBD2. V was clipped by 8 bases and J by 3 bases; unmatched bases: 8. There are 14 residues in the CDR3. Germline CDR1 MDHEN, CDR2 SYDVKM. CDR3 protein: CASGSSGTTDTQYF. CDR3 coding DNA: TGTGCCAGCGGATCTAGCGGTACGACAGATACGCAGTATTTT. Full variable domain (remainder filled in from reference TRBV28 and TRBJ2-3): DVKVTQSSRYLVKRTGEKVFLECVQDMDHENMFWYRQDPGLGLRLIYFSYDVKMKEKGDIPEGYSVSREKKERFSLILESASTNQTSMYLCASGSSGTTDTQYFGPGTRLTVL.

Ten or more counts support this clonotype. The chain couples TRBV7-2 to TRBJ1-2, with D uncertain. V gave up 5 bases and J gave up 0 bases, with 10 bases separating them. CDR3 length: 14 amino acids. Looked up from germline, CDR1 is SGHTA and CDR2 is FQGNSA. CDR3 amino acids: CASSVDRANYGYTF. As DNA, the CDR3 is TGTGCCAGCAGCGTCGACCGAGCTAACTATGGCTACACCTTC. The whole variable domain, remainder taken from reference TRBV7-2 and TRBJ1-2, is GAGVSQSPSNKVTEKGKDVELRCDPISGHTALYWYRQSLGQGLEFLIYFQGNSAPDKSGLPSDRFSAERTGGSVSTLTIQRTQQEDSAVYLCASSVDRANYGYTFGSGTRLTVV.

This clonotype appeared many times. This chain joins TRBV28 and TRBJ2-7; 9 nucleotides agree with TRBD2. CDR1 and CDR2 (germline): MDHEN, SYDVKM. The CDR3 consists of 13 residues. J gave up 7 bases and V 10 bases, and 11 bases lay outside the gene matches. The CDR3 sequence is CATNLAGVGEQYF. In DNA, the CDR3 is TGTGCCACCAACTTAGCGGGAGTAGGGGAGCAGTACTTC.

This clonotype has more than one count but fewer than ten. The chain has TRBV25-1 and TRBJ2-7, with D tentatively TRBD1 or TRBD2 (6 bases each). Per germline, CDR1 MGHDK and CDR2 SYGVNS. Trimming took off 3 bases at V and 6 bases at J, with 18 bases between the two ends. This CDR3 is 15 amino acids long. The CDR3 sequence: CASSETGAGRREQYF. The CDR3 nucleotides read TGTGCCAGCAGTGAGACGGGGGCAGGGCGGCGCGAGCAGTACTTC.

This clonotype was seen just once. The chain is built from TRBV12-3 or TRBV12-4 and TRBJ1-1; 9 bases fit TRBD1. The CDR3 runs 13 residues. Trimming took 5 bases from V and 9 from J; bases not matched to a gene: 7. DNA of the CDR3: TGTGCCAGCAGTACCGGGACAGGGCGGAAAGCTTTCTTT. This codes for CASSTGTGRKAFF.

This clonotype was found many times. CDR3: CSAGGDSSNQPQHF. CDR3 coding DNA: TGCAGTGCTGGGGGGGACAGTAGCAATCAGCCCCAGCATTTT. The gene calls are TRBV20-1 and TRBJ1-5, with TRBD1 identical over 7 bases. This CDR3 has 14 amino acids. Germline V lookup: CDR1 DFQATT, CDR2 SNEGSKA (reference sequence). Trimming cost V 5 bases and J 0 bases; bases outside gene matches: 4.

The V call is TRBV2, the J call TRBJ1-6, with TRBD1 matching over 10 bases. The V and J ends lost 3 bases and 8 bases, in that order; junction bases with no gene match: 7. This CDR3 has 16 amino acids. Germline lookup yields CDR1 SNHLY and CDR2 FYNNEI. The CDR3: CASSDFGTGDDSPLHF. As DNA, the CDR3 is TGTGCCAGCAGTGATTTTGGGACAGGGGATGATTCACCCCTCCACTTT.

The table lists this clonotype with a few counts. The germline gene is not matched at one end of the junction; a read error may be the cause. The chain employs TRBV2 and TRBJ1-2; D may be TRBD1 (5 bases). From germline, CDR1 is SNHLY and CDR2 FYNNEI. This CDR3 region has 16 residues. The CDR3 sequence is CAGSQMGVERGYGYTF. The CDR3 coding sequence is TGTGCCGGCAGCCAAATGGGTGTGGAAAGGGGTTATGGCTACACCTTC. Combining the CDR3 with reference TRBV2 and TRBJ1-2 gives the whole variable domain EPEVTQTPSHQVTQMGQEVILRCVPISNHLYFYWYRQILGQKVEFLVSFYNNEISEKSEIFDDQFSVERPDGSNFTLKIRSTKLEDSAMYFCAGSQMGVERGYGYTFGSGTRLTVV.

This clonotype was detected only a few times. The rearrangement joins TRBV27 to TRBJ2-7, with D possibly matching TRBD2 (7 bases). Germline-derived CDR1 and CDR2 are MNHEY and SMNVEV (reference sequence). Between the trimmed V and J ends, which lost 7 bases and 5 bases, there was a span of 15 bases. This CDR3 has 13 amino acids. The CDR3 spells CASTPRGAHEQYF. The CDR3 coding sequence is TGTGCCAGCACCCCCCGGGGGGCCCACGAGCAGTACTTC.

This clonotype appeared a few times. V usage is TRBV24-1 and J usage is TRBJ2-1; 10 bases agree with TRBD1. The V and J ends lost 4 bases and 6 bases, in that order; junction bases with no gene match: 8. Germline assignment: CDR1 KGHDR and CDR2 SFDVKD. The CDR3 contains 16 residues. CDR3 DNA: TGTGCCACCAGTGACTTTTCAAGGACAGGGGGCAATGAGCAGTTCTTC. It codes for CATSDFSRTGGNEQFF.

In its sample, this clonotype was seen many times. The CDR3 here is CASIEEETQYF. The CDR3 DNA reads as TGTGCCAGCATTGAGGAGGAGACCCAGTACTTC. This chain connects TRBV2 to TRBJ2-5; D uncertain. The CDR3 extends over 11 amino acids. Trimming shortened V by 7 bases and J by 5 bases, and 8 bases separated the two germline ends. CDR1 and CDR2 (germline): SNHLY, FYNNEI. Together with reference TRBV2 and TRBJ2-5, the CDR3 gives the full variable domain: EPEVTQTPSHQVTQMGQEVILRCVPISNHLYFYWYRQILGQKVEFLVSFYNNEISEKSEIFDDQFSVERPDGSNFTLKIRSTKLEDSAMYFCASIEEETQYFGPGTRLLVL.

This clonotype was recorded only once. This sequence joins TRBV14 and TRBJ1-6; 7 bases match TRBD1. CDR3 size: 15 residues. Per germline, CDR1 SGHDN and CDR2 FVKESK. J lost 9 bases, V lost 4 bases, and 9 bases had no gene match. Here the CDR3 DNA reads TGTGCCAGCAGCCTTGGAGGGACAGTCGTTTCACCCCTCCACTTT. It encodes CASSLGGTVVSPLHF.

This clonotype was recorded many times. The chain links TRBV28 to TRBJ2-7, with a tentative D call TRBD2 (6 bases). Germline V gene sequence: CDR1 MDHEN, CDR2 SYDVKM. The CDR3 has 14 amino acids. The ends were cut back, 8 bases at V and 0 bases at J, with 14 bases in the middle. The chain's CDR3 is CASLKASVSYEQYF. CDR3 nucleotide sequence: TGTGCCAGCCTCAAGGCTAGCGTCTCCTACGAGCAGTACTTC.

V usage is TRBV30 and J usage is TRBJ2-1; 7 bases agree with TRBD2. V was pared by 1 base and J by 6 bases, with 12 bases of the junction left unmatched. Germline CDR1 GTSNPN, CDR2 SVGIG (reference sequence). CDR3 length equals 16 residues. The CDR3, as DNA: TGTGCCTGGAGTGATTGGGGGGGAGGGCCCGGCAATGAGCAGTTCTTC. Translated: CAWSDWGGGPGNEQFF.

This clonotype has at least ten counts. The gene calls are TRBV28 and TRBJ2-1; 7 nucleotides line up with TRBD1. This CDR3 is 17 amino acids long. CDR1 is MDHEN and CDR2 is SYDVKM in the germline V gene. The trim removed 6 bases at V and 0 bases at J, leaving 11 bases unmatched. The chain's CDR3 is CASRLAPAGGSYNEQFF. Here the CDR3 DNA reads TGTGCCAGCAGATTGGCCCCGGCAGGGGGCTCCTACAATGAGCAGTTCTTC.

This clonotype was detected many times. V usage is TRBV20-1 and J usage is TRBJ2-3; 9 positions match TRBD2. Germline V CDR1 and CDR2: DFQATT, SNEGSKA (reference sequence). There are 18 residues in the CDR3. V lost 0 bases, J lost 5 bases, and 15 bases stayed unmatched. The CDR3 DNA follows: TGCAGTGCTAGAGATCTGAGCGGGAGGTTTCGAAGAATAGATACGCAGTATTTT. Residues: CSARDLSGRFRRIDTQYF.